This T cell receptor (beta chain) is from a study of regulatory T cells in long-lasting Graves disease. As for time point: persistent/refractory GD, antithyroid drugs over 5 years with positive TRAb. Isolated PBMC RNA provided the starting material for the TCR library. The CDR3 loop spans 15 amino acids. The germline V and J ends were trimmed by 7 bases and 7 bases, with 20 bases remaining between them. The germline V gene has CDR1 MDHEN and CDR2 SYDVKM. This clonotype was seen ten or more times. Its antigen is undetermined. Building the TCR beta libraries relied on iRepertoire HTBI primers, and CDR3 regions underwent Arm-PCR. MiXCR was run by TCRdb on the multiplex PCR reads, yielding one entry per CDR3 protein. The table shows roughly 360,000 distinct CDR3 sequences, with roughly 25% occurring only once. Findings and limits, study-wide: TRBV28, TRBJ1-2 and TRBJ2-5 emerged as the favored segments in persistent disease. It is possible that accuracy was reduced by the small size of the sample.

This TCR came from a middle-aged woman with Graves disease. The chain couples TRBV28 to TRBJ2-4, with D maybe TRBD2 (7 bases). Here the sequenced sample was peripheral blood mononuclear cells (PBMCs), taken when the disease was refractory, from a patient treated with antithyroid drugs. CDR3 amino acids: CASTKGGPQRNIQYF. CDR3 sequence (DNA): TGTGCCAGCACCAAGGGGGGGCCGCAGAGGAACATTCAGTACTTC.